The 3 T cell receptor beta chains listed next were all sequenced from one sample in a study of shared clonotypes between healthy human individuals. Naive CD8 isolation took CD45RO-negative cells positively selected for CCR7 and excluded terminally differentiated effector memory CD45RA+ cells. The repertoire was sequenced with immunoSEQ multiplex PCR; TCRdb's copy has only in-frame clones and lacks some. The data hold 1.5 million to 2.5 million clones, with about 95% observed a single time. Source material: naive CD8+ T cells sorted from blood. The receptors here all came from a man younger than 30 in good health.

The chain employs TRBV7-9 and TRBJ2-4; weak D call: TRBD2 (6 bases). The V end lost 1 base, the J end lost 7 bases, and 14 bases lay between the germline ends. Germline CDR1 reads SEHNR; CDR2 reads FQNEAQ (reference sequence). The length of the CDR3 is 15 residues. CDR3 sequence reads: CASSLEVTSFNIQYF. DNA of the CDR3: TGTGCCAGCAGCTTAGAGGTGACTAGTTTCAACATTCAGTACTTC.

J is TRBJ1-2 and V is TRBV5-1; D is unresolved. CDR3 length equals 15 residues. The V gene's germline CDR1 is SGHRS and CDR2 YFSETQ. V shed 4 bases and J shed 3 bases, with 16 bases lying between them. The CDR3 here is CASSPEGFADYGYTF. As DNA, the CDR3 is TGCGCCAGCAGCCCGGAGGGTTTTGCGGACTATGGCTACACCTTC.

This chain joins TRBV23-1 and TRBJ1-1, with D possibly matching TRBD1 (6 bases). TRBV23-1 is an open reading frame whose function is uncertain. V was cut by 0 bases and J by 0 bases, with 14 bases left in between. The CDR3 is made up of 17 amino acids. The CDR3 loop reads CASSQSLGAGVNTEAFF. The DNA of the CDR3 is TGCGCCAGCAGTCAATCCCTGGGGGCAGGGGTGAACACTGAAGCTTTCTTT.